Reported below is one TCR beta chain. The data originate from a study of cytomegalovirus exposure and HLA in healthy donors. The V and J ends lost 2 bases and 7 bases, in that order; junction bases with no gene match: 4. From germline, CDR1 is MNHEY and CDR2 SVGAGI. CDR3 length equals 14 residues. A multiplex PCR was run with 60 Vbeta primers and 13 Jbeta primers. The table came from immunoSEQ multiplex PCR; TCRdb's copy has only in-frame clones and leaves some out. Altogether 150,000 to 200,000 clones are present, 82% being singletons, with the ten largest covering about 0.1%. The sequence derives from a boy under 10 years old in good health and CMV-seronegative. The chain couples TRBV6-5 to TRBJ2-1, with TRBD2 matching over 8 bases. The sequencing input was PBMCs. The CDR3 spells CASSYIGGANEQFF. DNA for the CDR3: TGTGCCAGCAGTTACATCGGGGGGGCGAATGAGCAGTTCTTC.